This passage covers 3 T cell receptor beta chains from one sample sequenced in a study of cytomegalovirus exposure and HLA in healthy donors. Assay used: immunoSEQ multiplex PCR; TCRdb lists only in-frame clones, some missing. The table shows about 58,000 clones, with about 92% occurring only once. Sequenced sample: PBMCs. Source of these receptors: a man aged 18 to 29 in good health and CMV-seronegative.

The rearrangement joins TRBV20-1 to TRBJ1-1; no clear D. The CDR3 is made up of 11 amino acids. Germline CDR1 is DFQATT and CDR2 is SNEGSKA (reference sequence). In nucleotides, the CDR3 is TGCAGGGGCCGGGGGAACACTGAAGCTTTCTTT. Its translation is CRGRGNTEAFF.

The rearrangement joins TRBV5-1 to TRBJ2-3, with TRBD1 as a possible D gene (6 bases). The CDR3 runs 15 residues. The V gene's germline CDR1 is SGHRS and CDR2 YFSETQ. V was clipped by 6 bases and J by 3 bases, with 17 bases between them. CDR3 DNA: TGCGCCAGCACCAGCCAGGGGAGTGATACAGATACGCAGTATTTT. It translates to CASTSQGSDTDTQYF. Filled out from reference TRBV5-1 and TRBJ2-3, the complete variable domain reads KAGVTQTPRYLIKTRGQQVTLSCSPISGHRSVSWYQQTPGQGLQFLFEYFSETQRNKGNFPGRFSGRQFSNSRSEMNVSTLELGDSALYLCASTSQGSDTDTQYFGPGTRLTVL.

The chain joins TRBV5-4 to TRBJ2-3; D uncertain. The CDR3 has 13 residues. Between the trimmed V and J ends, which lost 3 bases and 1 base, there was a span of 6 bases. The germline V gene encodes CDR1 SGHNT and CDR2 YYREEE (reference sequence). CDR3 in amino acids: CASSSTGTDTQYF. Here the CDR3 DNA reads TGTGCCAGCAGCTCGACTGGCACAGATACGCAGTATTTT.